A selection of T cell receptor beta chains follows, all from one sample in a study of T cell repertoires in aging, cancer and after chemotherapy. TCRdb passed the multiplex PCR reads through MiXCR, listing each CDR3 protein once. The sample records about 13,000 distinct CDR3 sequences, 25% to 30% being singletons. The sequenced sample was blood. Source of these receptors: a human donor with a blood cancer. Both conserved end residues are part of each CDR3. A D gene is named only where the DNA matches it firmly. Rows may omit the clone size; those that give it use once, few, many or a size class.

NA	TRBV10-3	15	TRBJ2-1	NA	CAISAEGSSYNEQFF	TGTGCCATCAGTGCGGAGGGGAGCTCCTACAATGAGCAGTTCTTC
NA	TRBV6-5	14	TRBJ1-2	few	CASSYSSGDYGYTF	TGTGCCAGCAGTTACTCGTCAGGGGACTATGGCTACACCTTC
TRBD2	TRBV7-9	16	TRBJ2-1	few	CASSVLGGSGANEQFF	TGTGCCAGCAGCGTCCTCGGAGGAAGCGGGGCCAATGAGCAGTTCTTC
NA	TRBV19	15	TRBJ2-1	many	CASSISRDSYNEQFF	TGTGCCAGTAGTATTTCTAGGGACTCCTACAATGAGCAGTTCTTC
TRBD1	TRBV12-3/TRBV12-4	14	TRBJ1-2	few	CASSLKGQGHGYTF	TGTGCCAGCAGTTTGAAGGGACAGGGGCATGGCTACACCTTC
TRBD1	TRBV12-3/TRBV12-4	16	TRBJ2-2	many	CASSLRGQGAGGELFF	TGTGCCAGCAGTTTAAGAGGACAGGGGGCCGGCGGGGAGCTGTTTTTT
TRBD2	TRBV7-2	16	TRBJ2-3	few	CASSLGLAGRADTQYF	TGTGCCAGCAGCTTGGGACTAGCGGGGAGAGCAGATACGCAGTATTTT
NA	TRBV30	14	TRBJ2-5	NA	CAWSVGGNLETQYF	TGTGCCTGGAGTGTAGGAGGAAATTTGGAGACCCAGTACTTC
TRBD1	TRBV29-1	12	TRBJ1-5	NA	CSAGQGRQPQHF	TGCAGCGCGGGACAGGGCCGACAGCCCCAGCATTTT
NA	TRBV6-2/TRBV6-3	18	TRBJ1-6	many	CASSYPTSGISYNSPLHF	TGTGCCAGCAGTTACCCAACTTCAGGGATCTCCTATAATTCACCCCTCCACTTT
NA	TRBV7-2	16	TRBJ1-1	NA	CASSLVGGRFDTEAFF	TGTGCCAGCAGCTTAGTCGGGGGGCGCTTTGACACTGAAGCTTTCTTT
TRBD1	TRBV19	20	TRBJ1-1	NA	CASSIETPPGTGAANTEAFF	TGTGCCAGTAGTATAGAAACTCCCCCCGGGACAGGGGCCGCGAACACTGAAGCTTTCTTT
TRBD1	TRBV7-9	14	TRBJ2-7	NA	CASSGGQGGYEQYF	TGTGCCAGCAGCGGTGGACAGGGTGGGTACGAGCAGTACTTC
TRBD1	TRBV12-3/TRBV12-4	14	TRBJ1-1	NA	CASKIGTENTEAFF	TGTGCCAGCAAAATAGGGACAGAGAACACTGAAGCTTTCTTT
TRBD2	TRBV11-2	17	TRBJ2-1	NA	CASSLVAGAKRGGEQFF	TGTGCCAGCAGCTTAGTTGCGGGGGCGAAACGGGGGGGTGAGCAGTTCTTC
TRBD1	TRBV29-1	13	TRBJ2-7	medium-sized	CSVEGGQGNEQYF	TGCAGCGTTGAAGGGGGACAGGGCAACGAGCAGTACTTC
NA	TRBV30	16	TRBJ1-2	NA	CAWSVVSYRYNYGYTF	TGTGCCTGGAGTGTAGTTAGCTACAGATATAACTATGGCTACACCTTC
TRBD2	TRBV18	16	TRBJ2-7	medium-sized	CASSQAAGGISYEQYF	TGTGCCAGCTCACAAGCTGCGGGGGGAATCTCCTACGAGCAGTACTTC
NA	TRBV12-3/TRBV12-4	14	TRBJ1-6	NA	CASSLSGEKSPLHF	TGTGCCAGCAGTCTTTCAGGGGAGAAATCACCCCTCCACTTT
NA	TRBV6-5	16	TRBJ2-1	medium-sized	CASSYSIGETYNEQFF	TGTGCCAGCAGTTACTCGATTGGGGAGACCTACAATGAGCAGTTCTTC
TRBD1	TRBV5-6	18	TRBJ2-5	NA	CASSPQALLGQGLETQYF	TGTGCCAGCAGCCCCCAAGCTCTCCTCGGACAGGGGCTGGAGACCCAGTACTTC
NA	TRBV7-2	14	TRBJ2-3	once	CASSPGTGTDTQYF	TGTGCCAGCAGTCCCGGGACTGGCACAGATACGCAGTATTTT
TRBD1	TRBV5-6	17	TRBJ1-1	NA	CASSYPFKRGQGTEAFF	TGTGCCAGCAGCTACCCTTTCAAAAGGGGGCAGGGCACTGAAGCTTTCTTT
NA	TRBV11-2	13	TRBJ2-7	NA	CASSLGLGWEQYF	TGTGCCAGCAGCTTAGGCCTCGGGTGGGAGCAGTACTTC
TRBD2	TRBV10-3	16	TRBJ2-1	NA	CAIRETGTSGPNEQFF	TGTGCCATCAGGGAAACCGGGACTAGCGGGCCCAATGAGCAGTTCTTC
TRBD1	TRBV12-3/TRBV12-4	15	TRBJ2-7	NA	CASSYWDRGQNEQYF	TGTGCCAGCAGCTACTGGGACAGGGGGCAGAACGAGCAGTACTTC
NA	TRBV19	14	TRBJ2-1	many	CASGNGGSYNEQFF	TGTGCCAGCGGAAACGGGGGTTCCTACAATGAGCAGTTCTTC
TRBD1	TRBV6-2/TRBV6-3	14	TRBJ2-7	many	CASRNLQGSYEQYF	TGTGCCAGCAGGAACCTACAGGGGTCCTACGAGCAGTACTTC
NA	TRBV20-1	15	TRBJ2-6	once	CSARDEQVGANVLTF	TGCAGTGCTAGAGATGAGCAGGTCGGGGCCAACGTCCTGACTTTC
NA	TRBV15	15	TRBJ1-4	medium-sized	CATSVDGGTNEKLFF	TGTGCCACCAGCGTCGACGGAGGAACTAATGAAAAACTGTTTTTT
TRBD1	TRBV12-5	13	TRBJ1-2	NA	CASGLVMGQGATF	TGTGCTAGTGGTTTGGTTATGGGACAGGGGGCAACCTTC
TRBD2	TRBV6-5	14	TRBJ2-2	large	CASRPRGGGRELFF	TGTGCCAGCAGGCCCCGGGGGGGCGGCCGGGAGCTGTTTTTT
NA	TRBV2	15	TRBJ1-4	NA	CASSSRRSFNEKLFF	TGTGCCAGCAGCTCCCGGCGGAGCTTTAATGAAAAACTGTTTTTT
NA	TRBV13	13	TRBJ2-1	medium-sized	CASIQTDHNEQFF	TGTGCCAGCATCCAGACAGACCACAATGAGCAGTTCTTC
TRBD1	TRBV6-5	13	TRBJ1-1	NA	CASIDRGNTEAFF	TGTGCCAGCATCGACAGGGGGAACACTGAAGCTTTCTTT
NA	TRBV7-9	12	TRBJ2-1	NA	CATQLGVDEQFF	TGTGCCACCCAGCTGGGTGTCGATGAGCAGTTCTTC
TRBD1	TRBV6-1	15	TRBJ1-4	many	CASSALTGGDEKLFF	TGTGCCAGCAGTGCCCTCACAGGGGGCGATGAAAAACTGTTTTTT
TRBD2	TRBV6-5	15	TRBJ2-2	many	CASRIGTSNTGELFF	TGTGCCAGCAGGATCGGGACTAGCAACACCGGGGAGCTGTTTTTT
TRBD1	TRBV27	14	TRBJ2-7	many	CASSPGTGGYEQYF	TGTGCCAGCAGTCCCGGGACAGGCGGTTACGAGCAGTACTTC
TRBD2	TRBV6-5	17	TRBJ2-1	NA	CASSRKLAGGPRNEQFF	TGTGCCAGCAGTCGCAAACTAGCGGGGGGGCCGAGGAATGAGCAGTTCTTC
NA	TRBV5-1	14	TRBJ1-2	few	CASSLARTDSGYTF	TGCGCCAGCAGCTTGGCCAGGACAGATTCAGGCTACACCTTC
NA	TRBV7-9	14	TRBJ2-3	few	CASSFMGATDTQYF	TGTGCCAGCAGCTTTATGGGGGCCACAGATACGCAGTATTTT
TRBD1	TRBV12-3/TRBV12-4	16	TRBJ2-1	many	CASRNQQGISYNEQFF	TGTGCCAGCAGAAATCAACAGGGGATCTCCTACAATGAGCAGTTCTTC